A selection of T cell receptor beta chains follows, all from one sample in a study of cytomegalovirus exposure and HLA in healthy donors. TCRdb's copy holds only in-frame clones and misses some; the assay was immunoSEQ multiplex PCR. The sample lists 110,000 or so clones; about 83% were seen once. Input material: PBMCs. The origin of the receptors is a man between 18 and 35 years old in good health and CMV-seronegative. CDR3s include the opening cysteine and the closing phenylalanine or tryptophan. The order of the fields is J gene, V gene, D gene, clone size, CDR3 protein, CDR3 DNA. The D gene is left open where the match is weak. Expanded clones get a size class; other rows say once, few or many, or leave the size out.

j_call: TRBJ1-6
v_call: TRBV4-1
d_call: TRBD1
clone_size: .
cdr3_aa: CASSLGTENSPLHF
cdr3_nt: TGCGCCAGCAGCCTGGGGACAGAGAATTCACCCCTCCACTTT

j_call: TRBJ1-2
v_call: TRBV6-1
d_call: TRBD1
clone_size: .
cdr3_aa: CATELYGQGDGYTF
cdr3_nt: TGTGCCACAGAACTCTACGGACAGGGCGATGGCTACACCTTC

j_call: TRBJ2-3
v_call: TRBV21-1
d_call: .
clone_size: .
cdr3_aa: CASSRLAGGGGADTQYF
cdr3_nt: TGTGCCAGCAGCAGACTAGCGGGAGGAGGGGGTGCAGATACGCAGTATTTT

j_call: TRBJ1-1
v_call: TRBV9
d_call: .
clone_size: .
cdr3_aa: CASKVGDGRGTEAFF
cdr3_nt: TGTGCCAGCAAAGTCGGGGACGGGAGAGGGACTGAAGCTTTCTTT

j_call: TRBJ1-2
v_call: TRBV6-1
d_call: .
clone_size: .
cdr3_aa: CASSEVGRPRGYTF
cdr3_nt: TGTGCCAGCAGTGAAGTAGGCAGGCCGAGAGGCTACACCTTC

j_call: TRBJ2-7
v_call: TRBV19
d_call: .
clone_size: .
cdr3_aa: CASSINSIRGYEQYF
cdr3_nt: TGTGCCAGTAGTATTAACTCCATAAGGGGCTACGAGCAGTACTTC

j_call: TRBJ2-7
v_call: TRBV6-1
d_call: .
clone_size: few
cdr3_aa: CASSATYEQYF
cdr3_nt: TGTGCCAGCAGTGCCACCTACGAGCAGTACTTC

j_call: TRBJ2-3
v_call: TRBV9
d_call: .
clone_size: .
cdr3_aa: CASSARDRISTDTQYF
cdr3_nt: TGTGCCAGCAGCGCCCGTGACAGGATAAGCACAGATACGCAGTATTTT

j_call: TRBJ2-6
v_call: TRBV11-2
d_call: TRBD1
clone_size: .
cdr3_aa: CASSFRQGAKGANVLTF
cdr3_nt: TGTGCCAGCAGCTTCAGGCAGGGGGCTAAAGGGGCCAACGTCCTGACTTTC

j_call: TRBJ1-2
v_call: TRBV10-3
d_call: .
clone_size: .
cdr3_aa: CAIGSETYGYTF
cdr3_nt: TGTGCCATCGGCTCAGAAACCTATGGCTACACCTTC

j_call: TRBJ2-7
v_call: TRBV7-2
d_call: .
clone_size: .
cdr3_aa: CASSLAGGVSYEQYF
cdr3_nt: TGTGCCAGCAGCTTAGCAGGCGGGGTCTCCTACGAGCAGTACTTC

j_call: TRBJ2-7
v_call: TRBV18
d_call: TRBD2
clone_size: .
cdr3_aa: CASSGTKGEQYF
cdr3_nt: TGTGCCAGCTCGGGGACTAAAGGCGAGCAGTACTTC

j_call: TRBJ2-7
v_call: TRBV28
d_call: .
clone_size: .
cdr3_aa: CASSTTAPSEQYF
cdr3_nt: TGTGCCAGCAGTACGACAGCCCCCTCCGAGCAGTACTTC

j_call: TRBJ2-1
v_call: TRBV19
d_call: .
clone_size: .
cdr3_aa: CASTRGSYNEQFF
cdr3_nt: TGTGCCAGTACACGGGGATCCTACAATGAGCAGTTCTTC

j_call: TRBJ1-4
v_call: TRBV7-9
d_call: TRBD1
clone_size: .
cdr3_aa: CASSLARDPGQGGEKLFF
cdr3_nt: TGTGCCAGCAGCTTAGCCCGAGACCCGGGACAGGGAGGTGAAAAACTGTTTTTT

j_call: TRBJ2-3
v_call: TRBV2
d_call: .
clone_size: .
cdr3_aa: CASRESPPDTQYF
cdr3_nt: TGTGCCAGCAGGGAATCTCCCCCAGATACGCAGTATTTT

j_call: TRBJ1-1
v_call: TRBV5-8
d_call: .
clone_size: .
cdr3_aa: CASSLAVWGGRNEAFF
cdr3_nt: TGTGCCAGCAGCTTGGCCGTTTGGGGGGGGAGAAATGAAGCTTTCTTT

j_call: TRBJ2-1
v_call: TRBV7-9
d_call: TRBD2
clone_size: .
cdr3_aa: CASSSKPGTSRNNEQFF
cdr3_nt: TGTGCCAGCAGCTCCAAACCAGGGACTAGCAGGAACAATGAGCAGTTCTTC